The subject of this entry is one T cell receptor (beta chain). The V end lost 4 bases, the J end lost 2 bases, and 11 bases lay between the germline ends. CDR1 is MGHRA and CDR2 is YSYEKL in the germline V gene. This CDR3 is built from 14 residues. This sample stems from a study of Ad26.COV2.S vaccination and SARS-CoV-2 variants. Treatment denoted: some 20 received Ad26.COV2.S at low or high dose, single or two shots; about 5 received placebo; per-sample allocation not given. The study sampled participants on day 63 after the first vaccine or placebo injection. Sequencing used immunoSEQ multiplex PCR; TCRdb keeps in-frame clones, though not all of them. Of roughly 330,000 clones in the sample, under 90% are singletons; the top ten hold 5% to 6.5%.

The clonotype comes from a person between 18 and 65 years old who received the Ad26.COV2.S COVID-19 vaccine or a placebo. The chain recombines TRBV4-1 with TRBJ2-5; D unclear. The material was peripheral blood, obtained in a trial of Ad26.COV2.S vaccine versus placebo. The CDR3, as DNA: TGCGCCAGCAGCCGGGCAGGTACGCAAGAGACCCAGTACTTC. Amino acids: CASSRAGTQETQYF.